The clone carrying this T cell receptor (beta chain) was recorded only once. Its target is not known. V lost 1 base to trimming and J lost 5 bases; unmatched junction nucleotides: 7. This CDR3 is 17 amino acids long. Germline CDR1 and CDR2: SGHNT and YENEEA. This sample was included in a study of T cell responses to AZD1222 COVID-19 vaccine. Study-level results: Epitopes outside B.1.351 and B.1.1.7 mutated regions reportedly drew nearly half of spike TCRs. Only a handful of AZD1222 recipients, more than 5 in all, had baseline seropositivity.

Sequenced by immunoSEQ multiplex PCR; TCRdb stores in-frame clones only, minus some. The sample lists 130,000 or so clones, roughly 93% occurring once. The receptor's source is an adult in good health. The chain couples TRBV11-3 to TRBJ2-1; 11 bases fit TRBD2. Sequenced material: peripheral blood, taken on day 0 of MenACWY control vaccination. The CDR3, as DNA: TGTGCCAGCAGCTTAGGCGCCACTAGCGGGGGTAACAATGAGCAGTTCTTC. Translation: CASSLGATSGGNNEQFF.